This entry features one T cell receptor beta chain sequence. Combining a sample-barcoded 5' primer with a J-beta primer mix, a second PCR ran for roughly 7 to 12 cycles. MiXCR was run by TCRdb on the 5' RACE reads, yielding one entry per CDR3 protein. The sample holds 950,000 to 1,200,000 distinct CDR3 sequences, around two fifths seen once. The data were obtained in a study of blood T cells in healthy people across ages. This CDR3 contains 16 residues. Trimming at V came to 5 bases and at J to 4 bases, leaving 10 bases not matched to a gene. Germline-derived CDR1 and CDR2 are SEHNR and FQNEAQ (reference sequence).

The chain carries TRBV7-9 and TRBJ1-4, with 7 bases matching TRBD1. Sequencing was performed on blood. The source is a man aged 18 to 35 in good health. CDR3 protein: CASSPRSGQLNEKLFF. The CDR3 bases are TGTGCCAGCAGCCCACGGTCGGGACAGCTTAATGAAAAACTGTTTTTT.